This TCR beta chain was found in a study of shared clonotypes between healthy human individuals (dated by TCRdb to 2018 to 2020). Background on the whole study: Two women and a few men aged 18 to 49 years were included in the cohort. Each donor's leukapheresis produced roughly between roughly 0.9 and 8.9 billion PBMCs. For each donor, CD4 naive and CD4 memory were each given three plates, CD8 naive was given two plates, and CD8 memory was given one plate. Blood TCR repertoires of roughly five healthy adults were deeply sequenced to estimate repertoire size and the extent of clonotype sharing between individuals. To increase sequencing depth and limit assay-specific biases, TCR repertoire library preparation and sequencing were carried out by different laboratories using diverse techniques. Study-wide findings and limitations: Higher generation probabilities were observed for clonotypes shared by all four sorted-subset donors than for non-shared clonotypes. Incomplete sequencing was indicated by rarefaction of sorted-subset datasets, despite the large sequencing depth. Sampling was restricted to blood, and TCR repertoires in tissue are likely to differ from TCR repertoires in blood. Based on pairwise subsampling, the degree of clonotype sharing among donors was expected to be affected by sequencing depth. When several donors were compared, the shared fraction of clonotypes was about 5% for naive CD4, 3.5% for naive CD8, 2.3% for memory CD4, and roughly 0.43% for memory CD8. Because the study included only a small number of donors, the genetic and exposure-history diversity represented was limited. Larger estimated clonotype richness was generally found for naive subsets than for memory subsets.

As concerns this clone: This clone's antigen is unknown. Per-base quality was not reported, and no clone a single base away is much larger than it.

Healthy HIV-negative adults with no recently reported acute infections or vaccinations were included as donors. Only Caucasian adults living in Nashville, Tennessee, USA were represented among the donors. Magnetic negative selection was used to enrich CD4+ T cells, after which naive cells were positively selected on CD45RA and the negative fraction became the memory subset. Blood was collected by leukapheresis, and PBMCs were isolated by Ficoll-Histopaque density gradient centrifugation and then cryopreserved in liquid nitrogen vapor phase. Purity and quantity of every magnetically sorted T cell population were checked by analytical flow cytometry. Each sorted fraction had its genomic DNA isolated and then quantified by UV absorbance on a Nanodrop 2000c. The germline V gene encodes CDR1 SGHNT and CDR2 YYREEE (reference sequence). There are 14 amino acids in the CDR3, from cysteine to phenylalanine inclusive. This entry keeps only the CDR3 DNA: 42 bases, framed from base 1. Between the V and J ends, shortened by 3 bases and 7 bases respectively, the junction contains 16 bases.

Using the deep immunoSEQ assay, multiplex PCR amplified TCR CDR3 regions from genomic DNA. For each cell subset, the extracted genomic DNA was distributed evenly across all wells of several immunoSEQ 96-well plates, and each plate served as one replicate. For sorted subsets, about 220 ng of genomic DNA, equivalent to around 31,000 T cell genomes, went into each replicate PCR. Purified libraries were measured with a Qubit 3.0 fluorometer, size-checked on a Bioanalyzer 2100, and measured again with the KAPA Library Quantification kit. Every immunoSEQ 96-well plate was sequenced on a separate single-read 150-cycle Illumina NextSeq 550 flow cell. Per the source publication's procedure: The immunoSEQ output contained only junctional sequences without quality scores, so filtering could not match that applied to full-length reads. Sequences were annotated with PyIR, a Python wrapper for IgBLAST v1.9, and V/J genes and CDR3 were assigned using IMGT germline references. Reads with weak V/J assignments (E-value above 1e-6), missing CDR3, stop codons, out-of-frame junctions, or ambiguous translated residues were removed. V3J clonotypes were defined as sequences sharing the same inferred V gene, J gene, and CDR3 amino acid sequence. Percentage overlap between repertoires was calculated by dividing the number of shared unique clonotypes by the size of the smaller repertoire. Three approaches were used to assess repertoire richness: RTK rarefaction, the Chao1 estimator, and Recon v2.1 estimates of unobserved clonotypes. For all TCRbeta clonotypes obtained by the gDNA method from a few donors, generation probabilities were computed with OLGA. Drawn from immuneACCESS, this table holds only the in-frame rearrangements with V and J called that TCRdb kept. Clones are partly lost; checked studies trace under half to an unresolved V gene and leave the rest unexplained. V, J and clone size derive from that table, while D and trimming were established from the DNA sequence. This sample is represented by some 1.4 million clones; over 95% of them were singletons. The ten biggest clones cover roughly 1.2% of the sample.

The sequence is built from TRBV5-4 and TRBJ1-2; TRBD1 is a weak D gene call, 6 bases matching. The sequencing sample was made of naive CD4+ T cells sorted from blood. The cell subset or site label on this specimen signifies: CD45RA+ positively selected. This clonotype was sampled from a man aged 25-40 years in good health. The CDR3 protein: CASSSPGAGFGYTF. At the DNA level, the sequence is TGTGCCAGCAGCTCCCCGGGGGCAGGGTTTGGCTACACCTTC.